The rows below give T cell receptor beta chains drawn from one sample of a study of beta chain features in type 1 diabetes. This table comes from immunoSEQ multiplex PCR, and its TCRdb copy is limited to in-frame clones, with some not included. The sample lists just over 450,000 clones, about 29% occurring once. The sequencing sample was made of naive CD4+ T cells from blood. The receptors shown here come from a man aged 18 to 30 in good health. The CDR3 runs from the conserved cysteine through the conserved F or W. D genes are given only for firm matches. The size field is filled for only some rows; it gives once, few, many or a size class.

>NA|TRBJ2-7|TRBV4-1|few|13
TGCGCCAGCAGACGAGGACAGTCCTACGAGCAGTACTTC
CASRRGQSYEQYF
>TRBD2|TRBJ2-1|TRBV30|NA|13
TGTGCCTGGAATGCGGGAGATAGCGATGAGCAGTTCTTC
CAWNAGDSDEQFF
>TRBD1|TRBJ2-1|TRBV7-8|few|16
TGTGCCAGCAGCTTAGCTCCGAAGGGGGCTTACAATGAGCAGTTCTTC
CASSLAPKGAYNEQFF
>NA|TRBJ2-7|TRBV7-9|NA|13
TGTGCCAGCAGCGCCACCACAGGGTCCGAGCAGTACTTC
CASSATTGSEQYF
>NA|TRBJ2-1|TRBV2|NA|12
TGTGCCAGCAGAGGTATAGGTCCCGAGCAGTTCTTC
CASRGIGPEQFF
>TRBD2|TRBJ2-1|TRBV6-5|NA|15
TGTGCCAGCAGTTACTTTAGCGGGAGAGGTAATGAGCAGTTCTTC
CASSYFSGRGNEQFF
>NA|TRBJ2-7|TRBV2|few|12
TGTGCCAGCAGTGAAAGGACCTACGAGCAGTACTTC
CASSERTYEQYF
>NA|TRBJ2-2|TRBV2|NA|15
TGTGCCAGCAGTGAATACCGGGCGAACACCGGGGAGCTGTTTTTT
CASSEYRANTGELFF
>TRBD1|TRBJ2-7|TRBV10-3|NA|15
TGTGCCATCAGGGAAACCGGGACAGCTTTCTACGAGCAGTACTTC
CAIRETGTAFYEQYF
>NA|TRBJ2-2|TRBV30|once|14
TGTGCCTGGAGTCCCAGGCCCGGAGCCGGGGAGCTGTTTTTT
CAWSPRPGAGELFF
>NA|TRBJ2-1|TRBV7-2|NA|12
TGTGCCAGCAGCTTAGGCTGGAATGAGCAGTTCTTC
CASSLGWNEQFF
>NA|TRBJ2-7|TRBV28|NA|11
TGTGCCAGCTCGAGGAGCGGCGAGCAGTACTTC
CASSRSGEQYF
>NA|TRBJ2-3|TRBV29-1|few|14
TGCAGCGGGCTCGGGCCTACAGGGAAAGATACGCAGTATTTT
CSGLGPTGKDTQYF
>NA|TRBJ2-5|TRBV29-1|NA|13
TGCAGCGTTGCCAGGGTAGATATAGAGACCCAGTACTTC
CSVARVDIETQYF
>TRBD1|TRBJ2-1|TRBV30|NA|15
TGTGCCTGGAGTCTCAGGGGGCGTCTCTACAATGAGCAGTTCTTC
CAWSLRGRLYNEQFF
>TRBD2|TRBJ2-5|TRBV2|NA|17
TGTGCCAGCAGACCCGACCAAGGGACTAGCGGGGCCAGGACCCAGTACTTC
CASRPDQGTSGARTQYF
>NA|TRBJ2-1|TRBV4-1|NA|16
TGCGCCAGCAGCCGTGCGGGCCTTGGCATGAAGGGTGAGCAGTTCTTC
CASSRAGLGMKGEQFF
>NA|TRBJ2-7|TRBV29-1|few|14
TGCAGCGTTGTCCGGCAGGGAAGGGTATACGAGCAGTACTTC
CSVVRQGRVYEQYF
>NA|TRBJ1-1|TRBV29-1|NA|13
TGCAGCGTTGATGAGGGCCCGGGCACTGAAGCTTTCTTT
CSVDEGPGTEAFF
>NA|TRBJ2-3|TRBV5-1|NA|15
TGCGCCGCATCAGCTTCGGGACGACCCACAGATACGCAGTATTTT
CAASASGRPTDTQYF
>TRBD2|TRBJ2-3|TRBV7-2|few|14
TGTGCCAGCAGCTTTCGACTAGCGGTGGATACGCAGTATTTT
CASSFRLAVDTQYF
>NA|TRBJ2-3|TRBV7-3|NA|14
TGTGCCAGCAGCATCAGGACGGGGACAGATACGCAGTATTTT
CASSIRTGTDTQYF
>NA|TRBJ2-5|TRBV11-2|NA|15
TGTGCCAGCAGCTTATTGATTGCCGTACAAGAGACCCAGTACTTC
CASSLLIAVQETQYF
>NA|TRBJ2-2|TRBV7-2|NA|13
TGTGCCAGCAGCTTAGGGCGGTCCGGGGAGCTGTTTTTT
CASSLGRSGELFF
>NA|TRBJ2-4|TRBV6-6|NA|14
TGTGCCAGCAGTTACTCGGGTAGCATGAACATTCAGTACTTC
CASSYSGSMNIQYF
>NA|TRBJ1-1|TRBV9|few|14
TGTGCCAGCAGCGTAGGATACCAGAGCACTGAAGCTTTCTTT
CASSVGYQSTEAFF
>TRBD2|TRBJ2-7|TRBV30|few|15
TGTGCCTGGAGTCGGCCGGGACTAGCGAAATACGAGCAGTACTTC
CAWSRPGLAKYEQYF
>NA|TRBJ1-2|TRBV18|NA|13
TGTGCCAGCTCACCGGAGCCTAACTATGGCTACACCTTC
CASSPEPNYGYTF
>TRBD1|TRBJ2-6|TRBV18|NA|17
TGTGCCAGCTCACCGACAGGGGGTAGCTCTGGGGCCAACGTCCTGACTTTC
CASSPTGGSSGANVLTF
>TRBD2|TRBJ2-1|TRBV27|few|15
TGTGCCAGCACCACCCGGGGGACTAGCGCGAATGAGCAGTTCTTC
CASTTRGTSANEQFF
>TRBD2|TRBJ2-7|TRBV30|NA|13
TGTGCCTGGAGCCCGGGACTAGCCTACGAGCAGTACTTC
CAWSPGLAYEQYF
>TRBD1|TRBJ2-5|TRBV29-1|NA|11
TGCAGCGGGGACAGGGGGGAGACCCAGTACTTC
CSGDRGETQYF
>NA|TRBJ2-5|TRBV7-3|few|13
TGTGCCAGCAGCCCTACAGGGCAAGAGACCCAGTACTTC
CASSPTGQETQYF
>TRBD2|TRBJ2-3|TRBV2|once|16
TGTGCCAGCAGCCCACGACTAGCGGGATTTACAGATACGCAGTATTTT
CASSPRLAGFTDTQYF
>NA|TRBJ2-1|TRBV5-1|few|14
TGCGCCAGCAGCTTGGGGACAGTGAGCAATGAGCAGTTCTTC
CASSLGTVSNEQFF
>TRBD1|TRBJ2-2|TRBV30|few|15
TGTGCCTGGAGCCTTGGGACAGCTAACACCGGGGAGCTGTTTTTT
CAWSLGTANTGELFF
>NA|TRBJ2-7|TRBV2|NA|14
TGTGCCAGCTCCTGGTATGAGAGCTCCTACGAGCAGTACTTC
CASSWYESSYEQYF
>NA|TRBJ2-3|TRBV9|few|11
TGTGCCAGCACTAGCACAGATACGCAGTATTTT
CASTSTDTQYF
>NA|TRBJ2-3|TRBV2|NA|14
TGTGCCAGCAGTAGCGAGGGCGGTGGAGATACGCAGTATTTT
CASSSEGGGDTQYF
>NA|TRBJ2-2|TRBV5-1|NA|14
TGCGCCAGCAGCTCCGACGGAAACACCGGGGAGCTGTTTTTT
CASSSDGNTGELFF
>NA|TRBJ1-5|TRBV2|few|14
TGTGCCAGCAGTGTGACGGGGGCACGGCAGCCCCAGCATTTT
CASSVTGARQPQHF
>NA|TRBJ1-4|TRBV7-9|NA|13
TGTGCCAGCAGCTTATCACAAGAGGGAAAACTGTTTTTT
CASSLSQEGKLFF
>TRBD1|TRBJ1-6|TRBV15|few|16
TGTGCCACCAGCAGAGATCGGACAGGGCCGAATTCACCCCTCCACTTT
CATSRDRTGPNSPLHF
>TRBD2|TRBJ2-1|TRBV2|NA|15
TGTGCCAGCAGTGTACAACTAGCGGGAGTCGCTGAGCAGTTCTTC
CASSVQLAGVAEQFF
>NA|TRBJ2-7|TRBV28|NA|12
TGTGCCAGCTCCGGTGGCTCCTACGAGCAGTACTTC
CASSGGSYEQYF
>NA|TRBJ2-1|TRBV7-2|few|14
TGTGCCAGCAGCCCCCCCGGGCCTTACAATGAGCAGTTCTTC
CASSPPGPYNEQFF
>TRBD1|TRBJ1-5|TRBV6-5|NA|14
TGTGCCAGCAGCCGGGACAGGGGGAATCAGCCCCAGCATTTT
CASSRDRGNQPQHF
>TRBD2|TRBJ2-3|TRBV5-6|few|16
TGTGCCAGCAGCCGACTAGCGGGAGGGGTCCCAGATACGCAGTATTTT
CASSRLAGGVPDTQYF
>NA|TRBJ2-1|TRBV2|NA|15
TGTGCCAGCAGGCGCCGAGGCAGCTCCTACAATGAGCAGTTCTTC
CASRRRGSSYNEQFF
>NA|TRBJ2-7|TRBV20-1|NA|11
TGCAGTGCTACTGGACACCCCGAGCAGTACTTC
CSATGHPEQYF
>NA|TRBJ2-1|TRBV5-1|once|15
TGCGCCAGCAGCTTAGGGCCCGGGGCCTACAATGAGCAGTTCTTC
CASSLGPGAYNEQFF
>NA|TRBJ2-7|TRBV6-5|NA|13
TGTGCCAGCAGTTACTCGAGGGGATACGAGCAGTACTTC
CASSYSRGYEQYF
>TRBD2|TRBJ2-1|TRBV5-1|NA|17
TGCGCCAGCAGCTCGGTCCCTCTAGCGGGAGGATACAATGAGCAGTTCTTC
CASSSVPLAGGYNEQFF
>TRBD2|TRBJ2-7|TRBV4-3|few|15
TGCGCCAGCAGCCAAGATTACGGGAGGCTATACGAGCAGTACTTC
CASSQDYGRLYEQYF
>NA|TRBJ2-2|TRBV7-6|NA|15
TGTGCCAGCAGCCTGGTCGGGGTGAACACCGGGGAGCTGTTTTTT
CASSLVGVNTGELFF
>NA|TRBJ2-5|TRBV29-1|NA|14
TGCAGCGTTGAAGATCAATCCACTAAGGGGGTCCAGTACTTC
CSVEDQSTKGVQYF
>NA|TRBJ2-2|TRBV7-2|few|14
TGTGCCAGCAGCCACGACGGGAACACCGGGGAGCTGTTTTTT
CASSHDGNTGELFF
>NA|TRBJ2-1|TRBV5-1|NA|13
TGCGCCAGCAGGGTTGCGGAGTACAATGAGCAGTTCTTC
CASRVAEYNEQFF